This TCR beta chain was recovered during a study of T and B cells in COVID-19 patients. Trimming removed 5 bases from V and 5 bases from J; junction bases left unmatched: 12. Germline values: CDR1 MNHEY, CDR2 SMNVEV (reference sequence). The CDR3 contains 15 residues. BIOMED2 TRB-A/B primer pools were used in multiplex TRB PCR. TCRdb re-analysed the multiplex PCR reads in MiXCR, keeping a single row per CDR3 protein. The data show approximately 26,000 distinct CDR3 sequences, with approximately 32% seen just once and over 1.5% held by the top ten. Blood genomic DNA input for TRB amplification was about 240-550 ng.

This TCR derives from a human donor who had recovered from COVID-19. Sequenced sample: blood. This chain links TRBV27 with TRBJ2-7; the match to TRBD2 covers 7 bases. The CDR3: CASSPKLARINEQYF. CDR3 in DNA: TGTGCCAGCAGTCCTAAACTAGCGAGAATCAACGAGCAGTACTTC.